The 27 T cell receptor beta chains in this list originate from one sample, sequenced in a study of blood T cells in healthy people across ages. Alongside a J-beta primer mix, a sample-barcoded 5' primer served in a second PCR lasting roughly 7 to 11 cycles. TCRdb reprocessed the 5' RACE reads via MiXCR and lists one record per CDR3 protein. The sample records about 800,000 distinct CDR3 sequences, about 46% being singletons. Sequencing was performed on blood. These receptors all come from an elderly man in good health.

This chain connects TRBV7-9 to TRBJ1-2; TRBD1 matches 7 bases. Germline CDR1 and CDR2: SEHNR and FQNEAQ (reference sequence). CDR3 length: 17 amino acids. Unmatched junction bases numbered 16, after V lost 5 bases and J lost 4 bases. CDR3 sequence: CASSPWETRQGPYGYTF. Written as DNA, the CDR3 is TGTGCCAGCAGCCCCTGGGAGACTCGACAGGGCCCCTATGGCTACACCTTC.

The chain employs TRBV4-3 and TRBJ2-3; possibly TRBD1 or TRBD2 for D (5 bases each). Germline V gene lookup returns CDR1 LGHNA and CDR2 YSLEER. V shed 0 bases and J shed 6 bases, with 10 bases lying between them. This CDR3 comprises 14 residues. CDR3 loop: CASSQDVEGDTQYF. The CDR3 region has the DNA TGCGCCAGCAGCCAAGATGTTGAGGGGGATACGCAGTATTTT.

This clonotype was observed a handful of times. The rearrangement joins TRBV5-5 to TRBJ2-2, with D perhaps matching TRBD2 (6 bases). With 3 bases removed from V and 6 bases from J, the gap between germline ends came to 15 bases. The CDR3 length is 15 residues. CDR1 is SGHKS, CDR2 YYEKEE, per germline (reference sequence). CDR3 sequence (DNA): TGTGCCAGCAGCTGGATCCCGGAGGGTCCCGGGGAGCTGTTTTTT. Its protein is CASSWIPEGPGELFF.

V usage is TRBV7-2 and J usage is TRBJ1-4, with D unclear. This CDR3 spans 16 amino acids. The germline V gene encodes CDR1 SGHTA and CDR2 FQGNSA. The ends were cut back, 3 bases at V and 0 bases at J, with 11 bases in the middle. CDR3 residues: CASSLGTVATNEKLFF. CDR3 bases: TGTGCCAGCAGCTTGGGCACAGTCGCAACTAATGAAAAACTGTTTTTT.

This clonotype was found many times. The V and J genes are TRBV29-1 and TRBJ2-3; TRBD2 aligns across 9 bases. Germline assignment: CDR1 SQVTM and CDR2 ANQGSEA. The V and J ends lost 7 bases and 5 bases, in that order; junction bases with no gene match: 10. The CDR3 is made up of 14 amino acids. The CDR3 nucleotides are TGCAGCGGATCGGCTAGCGGGATTGAAGATACGCAGTATTTT. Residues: CSGSASGIEDTQYF.

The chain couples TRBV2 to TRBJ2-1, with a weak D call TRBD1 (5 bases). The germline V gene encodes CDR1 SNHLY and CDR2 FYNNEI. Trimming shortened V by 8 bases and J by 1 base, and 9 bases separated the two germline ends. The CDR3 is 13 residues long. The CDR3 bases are TGTGCCAGCGTGACAGATTCCTACAATGAGCAGTTCTTC. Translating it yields CASVTDSYNEQFF.

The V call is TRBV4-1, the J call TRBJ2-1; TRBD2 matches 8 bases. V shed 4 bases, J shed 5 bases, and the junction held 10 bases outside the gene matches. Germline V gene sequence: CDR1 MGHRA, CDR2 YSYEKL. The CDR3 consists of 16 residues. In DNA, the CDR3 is TGCGCCAGCAGCCGTAACACGGGGGGGCTGAACAATGAGCAGTTCTTC. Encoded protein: CASSRNTGGLNNEQFF.

The CDR3 DNA reads as TGCAGCGTGGGGATCGTGACGGCTCGTCGTGAGCAGTTCTTC. It yields the protein CSVGIVTARREQFF. The J gene is TRBJ2-1, the V gene TRBV29-1; no firm D call. V lost 6 bases, J lost 9 bases, and 21 bases lay in between. Germline V gives CDR1 SQVTM, CDR2 ANQGSEA. This CDR3 has 14 residues.

CDR3 sequence reads: CASSSGTGGYSNQPQHF. For the CDR3, the DNA is TGTGCCAGCAGTTCGGGGACAGGGGGTTACAGCAATCAGCCCCAGCATTTT. The chain couples TRBV27 to TRBJ1-5, with 11 bases identical to TRBD1. From germline, CDR1 is MNHEY and CDR2 SMNVEV (reference sequence). V lost 4 bases and J lost 1; bases outside the gene matches: 6. CDR3 length equals 17 residues.

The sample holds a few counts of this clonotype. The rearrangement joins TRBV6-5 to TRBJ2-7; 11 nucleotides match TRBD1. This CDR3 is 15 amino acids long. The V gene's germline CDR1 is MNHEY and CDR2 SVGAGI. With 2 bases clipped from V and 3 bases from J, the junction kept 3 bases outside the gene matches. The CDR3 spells CASSYGQGADYEQYF. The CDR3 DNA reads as TGTGCCAGCAGTTACGGACAGGGGGCTGACTACGAGCAGTACTTC.

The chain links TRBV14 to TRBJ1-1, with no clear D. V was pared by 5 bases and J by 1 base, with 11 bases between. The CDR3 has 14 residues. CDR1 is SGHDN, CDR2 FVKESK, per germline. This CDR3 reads CASSLNLGNTEAFF. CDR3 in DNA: TGTGCCAGCAGCTTAAACCTAGGGAACACTGAAGCTTTCTTT.

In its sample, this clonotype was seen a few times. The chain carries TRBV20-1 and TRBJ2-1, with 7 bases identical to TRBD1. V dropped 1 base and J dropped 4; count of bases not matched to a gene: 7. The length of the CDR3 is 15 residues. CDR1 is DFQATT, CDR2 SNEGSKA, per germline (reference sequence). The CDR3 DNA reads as TGCAGTGCTAGAGGTCCGGGACAGCAGTACAATGAGCAGTTCTTC. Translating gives CSARGPGQQYNEQFF.

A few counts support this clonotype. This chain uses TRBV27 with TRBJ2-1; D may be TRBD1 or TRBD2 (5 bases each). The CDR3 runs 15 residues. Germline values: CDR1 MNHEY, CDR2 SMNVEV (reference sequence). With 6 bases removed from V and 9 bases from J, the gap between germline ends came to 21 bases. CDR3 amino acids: CASSLAGQGLGEQFF. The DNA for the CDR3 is TGTGCCAGCAGCCTCGCGGGTCAGGGCCTCGGTGAGCAGTTCTTC.

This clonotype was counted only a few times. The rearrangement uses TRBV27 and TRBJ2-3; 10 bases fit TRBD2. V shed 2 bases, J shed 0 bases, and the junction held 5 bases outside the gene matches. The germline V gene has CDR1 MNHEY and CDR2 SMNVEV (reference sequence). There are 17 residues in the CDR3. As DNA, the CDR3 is TGTGCCAGCAGTTTACTAGCGGGAGTGTCTAGCACAGATACGCAGTATTTT. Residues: CASSLLAGVSSTDTQYF.

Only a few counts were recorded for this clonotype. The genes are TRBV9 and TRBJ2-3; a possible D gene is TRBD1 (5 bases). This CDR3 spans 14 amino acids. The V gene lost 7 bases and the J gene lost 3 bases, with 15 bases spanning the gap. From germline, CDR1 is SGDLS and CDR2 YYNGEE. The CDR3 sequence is CASQEVRVTDTQYF. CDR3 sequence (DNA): TGTGCCAGCCAGGAAGTCAGGGTGACAGATACGCAGTATTTT.

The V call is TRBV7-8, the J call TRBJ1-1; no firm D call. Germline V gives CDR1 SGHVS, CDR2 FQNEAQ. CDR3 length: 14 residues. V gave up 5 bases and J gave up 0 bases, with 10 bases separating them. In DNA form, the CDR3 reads TGTGCCAGCAGCGTATCCACTATGAACACTGAAGCTTTCTTT. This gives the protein CASSVSTMNTEAFF. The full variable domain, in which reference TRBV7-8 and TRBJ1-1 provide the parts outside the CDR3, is GAGVSQSPRYKVAKRGQDVALRCDPISGHVSLFWYQQALGQGPEFLTYFQNEAQLDKSGLPSDRFFAERPEGSVSTLKIQRTQQEDSAVYLCASSVSTMNTEAFFGQGTRLTVV.

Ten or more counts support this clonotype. The CDR3 region has the DNA TGTGCCAGCAGCGACACCAAGTCCGGGCTCCACGCGGAGCAGTACTTC. It yields the protein CASSDTKSGLHAEQYF. The genes are TRBV7-2 and TRBJ2-5; unclear D gene. Trimming removed 5 bases at V and 11 bases at J, with 27 bases between. Germline lookup yields CDR1 SGHTA and CDR2 FQGNSA. This CDR3 region has 16 residues.

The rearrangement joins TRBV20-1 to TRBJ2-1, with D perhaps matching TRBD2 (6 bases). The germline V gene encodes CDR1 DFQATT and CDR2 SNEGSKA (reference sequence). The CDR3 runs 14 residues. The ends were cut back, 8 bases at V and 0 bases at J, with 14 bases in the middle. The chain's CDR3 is CSTSSASSYNEQFF. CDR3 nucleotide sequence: TGCAGTACCTCTAGCGCAAGCTCCTACAATGAGCAGTTCTTC.

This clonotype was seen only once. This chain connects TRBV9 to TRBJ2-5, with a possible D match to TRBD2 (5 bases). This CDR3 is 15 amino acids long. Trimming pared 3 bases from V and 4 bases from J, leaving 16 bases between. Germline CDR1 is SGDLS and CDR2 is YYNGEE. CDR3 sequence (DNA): TGTGCCAGCAGCGCAGCTGGGGAGCCCGGAGAGACCCAGTACTTC. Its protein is CASSAAGEPGETQYF.

CDR3 in amino acids: CASSQRGWMNQETQYF. The CDR3 region has the DNA TGTGCCAGCAGTCAAAGGGGGTGGATGAACCAAGAGACCCAGTACTTC. The J gene is TRBJ2-5, the V gene TRBV25-1; D is possibly TRBD1 (6 bases). Trimming took off 5 bases at V and 0 bases at J, with 16 bases between the two ends. CDR1 and CDR2 from the germline V gene are MGHDK and SYGVNS. The CDR3 has 16 residues. The variable domain in full, with the rest retrieved from reference TRBV25-1 and TRBJ2-5, is EADIYQTPRYLVIGTGKKITLECSQTMGHDKMYWYQQDPGMELHLIHYSYGVNSTEKGDLSSESTVSRIRTEHFPLTLESARPSHTSQYLCASSQRGWMNQETQYFGPGTRLLVL.

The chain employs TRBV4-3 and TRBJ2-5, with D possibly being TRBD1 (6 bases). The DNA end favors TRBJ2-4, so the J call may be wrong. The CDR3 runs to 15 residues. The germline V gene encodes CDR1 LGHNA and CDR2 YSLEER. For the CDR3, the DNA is TGCGCCAGCAGCCACCGGGACATAAGCAAAAACATTCAGTACTTC. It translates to CASSHRDISKNIQYF.

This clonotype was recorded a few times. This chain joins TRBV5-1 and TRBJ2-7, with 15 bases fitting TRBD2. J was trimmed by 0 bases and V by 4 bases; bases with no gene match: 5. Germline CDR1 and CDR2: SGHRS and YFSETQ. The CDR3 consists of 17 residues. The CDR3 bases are TGCGCCAGCAGCCCGGGACTAGCGGGAGGACTCTCCTACGAGCAGTACTTC. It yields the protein CASSPGLAGGLSYEQYF.

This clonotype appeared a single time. In DNA form, the CDR3 reads TGTGCCAGCAGTTTATGGGGGGGTGACCAAGAGACCCAGTACTTC. Its translation is CASSLWGGDQETQYF. V usage is TRBV12-3 or TRBV12-4 and J usage is TRBJ2-5, with 7 bases lining up with TRBD2. The ends lost 2 bases at V and 0 bases at J; junction bases unmatched: 3. This CDR3 is 15 amino acids long.

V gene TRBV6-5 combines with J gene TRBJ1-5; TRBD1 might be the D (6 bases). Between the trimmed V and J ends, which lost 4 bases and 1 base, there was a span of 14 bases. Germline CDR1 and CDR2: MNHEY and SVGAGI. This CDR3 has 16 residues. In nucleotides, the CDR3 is TGTGCCAGCAGTTTGTCCGGGGGGCGAAGCAATCAGCCCCAGCATTTT. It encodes CASSLSGGRSNQPQHF.

The CDR3 spells CASSFLSGRTTDTQYF. The CDR3, as DNA: TGTGCCAGCAGCTTCCTAAGCGGGAGGACAACTGATACGCAGTATTTT. This rearrangement joins TRBV7-6 to TRBJ2-3; 9 nucleotides line up with TRBD2. Germline V gives CDR1 SGHVS, CDR2 FNYEAQ. CDR3 length: 16 amino acids. Trimming removed 3 bases from V and 6 bases from J; junction bases left unmatched: 10.

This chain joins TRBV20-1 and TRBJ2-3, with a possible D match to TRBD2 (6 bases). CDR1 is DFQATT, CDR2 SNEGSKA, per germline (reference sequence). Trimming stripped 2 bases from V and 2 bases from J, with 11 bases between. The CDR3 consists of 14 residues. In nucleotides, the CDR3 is TGCAGTGCTAGACGCGGGATTAACACAGATACGCAGTATTTT. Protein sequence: CSARRGINTDTQYF.

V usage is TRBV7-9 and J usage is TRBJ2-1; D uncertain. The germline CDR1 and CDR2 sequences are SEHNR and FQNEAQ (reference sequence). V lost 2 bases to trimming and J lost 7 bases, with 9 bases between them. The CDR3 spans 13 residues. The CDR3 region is CASSLPSMNEQFF. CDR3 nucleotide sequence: TGTGCCAGCAGCTTACCCTCAATGAATGAGCAGTTCTTC.